This TCR beta chain was found in a study of T cell repertoires and HLA-DP antigens. After 15 days' expansion, CD4+ cells were restimulated around 23 h with HeLa expressing allogeneic DPB1. Stimulation used HeLa cells expressing transduced HLA-DPA1/DPB1, HLA-DM, invariant chain and CD80. Trimming removed 5 bases at V and 2 bases at J, with 15 bases between. Per germline, CDR1 SGHVT and CDR2 SQSDAQ. The CDR3 length is 15 residues. Data came from immunoSEQ multiplex PCR; TCRdb stores just in-frame clones and leaves some out. The sample gives 1,200 or so clones, around 70% of which show up once; under 50% is in the top ten. The table lists this clone with a few counts.

The V and J genes are TRBV7-4 and TRBJ1-1; no definite D call. The clonotype was recovered from a man between 60 and 75 years old in good health and CMV-seronegative. Material: CD137- CD4+ T cells from cultured PBMCs. The CDR3, as DNA: TGTGCCAGCAGCGTGTACATCAATACCAACACTGAAGCTTTCTTT. This gives the protein CASSVYINTNTEAFF.